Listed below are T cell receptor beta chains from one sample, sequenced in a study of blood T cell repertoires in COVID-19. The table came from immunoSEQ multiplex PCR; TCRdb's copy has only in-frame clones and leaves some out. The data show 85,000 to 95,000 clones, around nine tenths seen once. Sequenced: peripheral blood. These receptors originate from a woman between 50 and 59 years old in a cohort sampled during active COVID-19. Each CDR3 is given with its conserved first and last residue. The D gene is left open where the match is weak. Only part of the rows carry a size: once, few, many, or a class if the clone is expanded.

TGTGCCAGCCCCAGAGGCGGGAACACAGATACGCAGTATTTT | CASPRGGNTDTQYF | TRBJ2-3 | . | . | TRBV7-9
TGTGCCAGCAGCGTAGGTCAGGGGGCCTCTTCAGGCTACACCTTC | CASSVGQGASSGYTF | TRBJ1-2 | TRBD1 | few | TRBV9
TGCGCCAGCAGATACCCGGGAATTGAGAACGGGGAGCTGTTTTTT | CASRYPGIENGELFF | TRBJ2-2 | . | . | TRBV5-1
TGTGCCAGTTCTAGCGGGACCTTTGAGACCCAGTACTTC | CASSSGTFETQYF | TRBJ2-5 | TRBD2 | . | TRBV14
TGTGCCAGCACTATGGCAGGGGGCTTAACCGGGGAGCTGTTTTTT | CASTMAGGLTGELFF | TRBJ2-2 | TRBD1 | . | TRBV6-5
TGTGCCAGTAGTATCGATCAGCGGGGGTACGAGCAGTACTTC | CASSIDQRGYEQYF | TRBJ2-7 | TRBD2 | . | TRBV19
TGTGCCAGCAGTCATTTACTAGCCCAGAGCTCCTACGAGCAGTACTTC | CASSHLLAQSSYEQYF | TRBJ2-7 | . | . | TRBV7-8
TGTGCCAGCAGGGAACCGGGACTCTTGGAGGAGCAGTACTTC | CASREPGLLEEQYF | TRBJ2-7 | . | few | TRBV25-1
TGTGCCAGCGCGACAGGCTGGGATCAGCCCCAGCATTTT | CASATGWDQPQHF | TRBJ1-5 | . | . | TRBV6-6
TGTGCCAGCATCCTAAGCTTACAGGGCGGGAGCAATCAGCAGTTCTTC | CASILSLQGGSNQQFF | TRBJ2-1 | . | once | TRBV28
TGCGCCAGCAGCCCCCAAACAGGGCAACACACTGAAGCTTTCTTT | CASSPQTGQHTEAFF | TRBJ1-1 | . | . | TRBV4-1
TGTGCCAGCAGCACGGCTTGGGACAGGACACGGAGCTCTGGGGCCAACGTCCTGACTTTC | CASSTAWDRTRSSGANVLTF | TRBJ2-6 | TRBD1 | . | TRBV9
TGTGCCAGTAGTAGGGGACAGGGCTCGAACACTGAAGCTTTCTTT | CASSRGQGSNTEAFF | TRBJ1-1 | TRBD1 | . | TRBV19
TGTGCCAGCAGTTACCGGACAGCCTACGAGCAGTACTTC | CASSYRTAYEQYF | TRBJ2-7 | . | few | TRBV6-5
TGTGCCAGCAGTCAGATGGTGGGAGGGGTGGGGGATGAGCAGTTCTTC | CASSQMVGGVGDEQFF | TRBJ2-1 | TRBD2 | . | TRBV7-8
TGTGCCAGTAAGGCCGGGTCCGGCTCTGGGGCCAACGTCCTGACTTTC | CASKAGSGSGANVLTF | TRBJ2-6 | . | . | TRBV19
TGTGCCAGCAGTTTAACCGGGGGTAGACAGTACTTC | CASSLTGGRQYF | TRBJ2-7 | . | . | TRBV28
TGCGCCAGCAGGGGAGGCACAGATACGCAGTATTTT | CASRGGTDTQYF | TRBJ2-3 | . | . | TRBV5-1
TGTGCCAGTGCCGGGACAGGCGGCACCGGGGAGCTGTTTTTT | CASAGTGGTGELFF | TRBJ2-2 | TRBD1 | . | TRBV19
TGTGCCAGCAGGGGTGGACTGGGACTTAACACCGGGGAGCTGTTTTTT | CASRGGLGLNTGELFF | TRBJ2-2 | . | . | TRBV28
TGCGCCAGCAGCCCTCCGGGACTAGCGGGAGGGTTAGCAGATACGCAGTATTTT | CASSPPGLAGGLADTQYF | TRBJ2-3 | TRBD2 | . | TRBV5-1
TGTGCCAGCAGCTTACAAGAGGGGGCCTACGAGCAGTACTTC | CASSLQEGAYEQYF | TRBJ2-7 | . | few | TRBV7-3
TGCGCCAGCAGGGTAATGGGACAGGGGAACACTGAAGCTTTCTTT | CASRVMGQGNTEAFF | TRBJ1-1 | TRBD1 | . | TRBV5-1
TGCGCCAGCAAAGGACAGATGAACACTGAAGCTTTCTTT | CASKGQMNTEAFF | TRBJ1-1 | . | . | TRBV5-1
TGCGCCAGCAGCCCCGGGACTAGCGGGGCCAATGAGCAGTTCTTC | CASSPGTSGANEQFF | TRBJ2-1 | TRBD2 | . | TRBV10-2
TGTGCCAGCAGTGCAGACAGGGGGGCCTACGAGCAGTACTTC | CASSADRGAYEQYF | TRBJ2-7 | TRBD1 | . | TRBV6-4
TGTGCCAGCACGATTGCGACAGGGGAAGGCAATGAGCAGTTCTTC | CASTIATGEGNEQFF | TRBJ2-1 | TRBD1 | . | TRBV7-2
TGCGCCAGCAGCCCGGGACAGGGAAGTACACCTCGTGAAAAACTGTTTTTT | CASSPGQGSTPREKLFF | TRBJ1-4 | TRBD1 | . | TRBV5-1
TGTGCCAGCAGCTTATTCGGCGCGGGAGGGCCGGGGGAGACCCAGTACTTC | CASSLFGAGGPGETQYF | TRBJ2-5 | TRBD2 | few | TRBV7-8
TGTGCTAGTGGGCCGGGCTCCTACAATGAGCAGTTCTTC | CASGPGSYNEQFF | TRBJ2-1 | . | . | TRBV12-5
TGTGCCAGCAGGGAACGGAGCATTACCGGGGAGCTGTTTTTT | CASRERSITGELFF | TRBJ2-2 | . | . | TRBV6-4
TGTGCCAGCAGTTTCCGACAGGGGGCAGAGCAGCCCCAGCATTTT | CASSFRQGAEQPQHF | TRBJ1-5 | TRBD1 | . | TRBV6-1
TGTGCCAGTAGTTTGACAGGGGGCAATGAGCAGTTCTTC | CASSLTGGNEQFF | TRBJ2-1 | TRBD1 | . | TRBV19
TGTGCCAGCAGTTTTCGAGGGAATGAGCAGTTCTTC | CASSFRGNEQFF | TRBJ2-1 | . | . | TRBV12-3/TRBV12-4
TGTGCCAGCAGCCAATTGACAGGCTCTACCCTGAGCACAGATACGCAGTATTTT | CASSQLTGSTLSTDTQYF | TRBJ2-3 | . | . | TRBV14
TGTGCCAGAAGCGAAGGACTGTCAGCAAATGAGCAGTTCTTC | CARSEGLSANEQFF | TRBJ2-1 | . | . | TRBV7-5
TGTGCCAGCAGCACAGTCCTAGCGGGACCGTACAATGAGCAGTTCTTC | CASSTVLAGPYNEQFF | TRBJ2-1 | TRBD2 | . | TRBV27
TGTGCCAGTAGTCCCCTCGGGGTACCCTCCTACGAGCAGTACTTC | CASSPLGVPSYEQYF | TRBJ2-7 | . | . | TRBV19
TGCGCCAGCAGCTTGAAGTCTACCACGGAAGCTTTCTTT | CASSLKSTTEAFF | TRBJ1-1 | . | . | TRBV5-1
TGTGCCTGGGGGGGGCAGGGTATTTATGGCTACACCTTC | CAWGGQGIYGYTF | TRBJ1-2 | . | . | TRBV30
TGTGCCAGCAGGGGCCCCGGGACAGCCTACAATGAGCAGTTCTTC | CASRGPGTAYNEQFF | TRBJ2-1 | TRBD1 | . | TRBV28
TGTGCCAGTAGCGGTAGCGGGGGCGACCAGTTCTTC | CASSGSGGDQFF | TRBJ2-1 | TRBD2 | . | TRBV19
TGCGCCAGCAGTGAGTTGAGGGCGCGAGGAGAGACCCAGTACTTC | CASSELRARGETQYF | TRBJ2-5 | . | . | TRBV10-2
TGTGCCAGCAGTGTTGGGACTAGCGGGAGTGCAGATACGCAGTATTTT | CASSVGTSGSADTQYF | TRBJ2-3 | TRBD2 | . | TRBV6-1
TGTGCCAGCAAGCTAACCGGGACAGGGATTTTGGACGAGCAGTACTTC | CASKLTGTGILDEQYF | TRBJ2-7 | TRBD1 | . | TRBV28
TGTGCCAGCAGCTTAAGACAGTCCTACGAGCAGTACTTC | CASSLRQSYEQYF | TRBJ2-7 | . | . | TRBV11-2
TGCGCCAGCAGCTCCACAGGGGGCCCAGGTGGAGAGCAGTACTTC | CASSSTGGPGGEQYF | TRBJ2-7 | TRBD1 | . | TRBV5-1
TGTGCCAGCAGCTTAGTGGGACTAGCGGGTTGGGAGACCCAGTACTTC | CASSLVGLAGWETQYF | TRBJ2-5 | TRBD2 | . | TRBV7-8
TGTGCCTGCGGGGGGACGAACACCGGGGAGCTGTTTTTT | CACGGTNTGELFF | TRBJ2-2 | TRBD2 | . | TRBV6-5
TGCAGTGCTAGTCCAGGACTAGCGGGAAGAAATGAGCAGTTCTTC | CSASPGLAGRNEQFF | TRBJ2-1 | TRBD2 | . | TRBV20-1